The 9 T cell receptor beta chains below all came from one sample that was sequenced in a study of T cell responses to AZD1222 COVID-19 vaccine. This table comes from immunoSEQ multiplex PCR, and its TCRdb copy is limited to in-frame clones, with some not included. The data show around 150,000 clones, 90% seen once. The source was peripheral blood, collected on day 0 of AZD1222 vaccination. The receptors originated from an adult in good health.

V and J are TRBV5-1 and TRBJ1-1, with D possibly matching TRBD1 (5 bases). CDR3 length: 17 amino acids. Germline V gives CDR1 SGHRS, CDR2 YFSETQ. The V and J ends lost 0 bases and 0 bases respectively, with 15 bases between them. The CDR3 coding sequence is TGCGCCAGCAGCTTGGAAGTCGGGGACGTCATGAACACTGAAGCTTTCTTT. Translated, it gives CASSLEVGDVMNTEAFF. Full variable domain (remainder filled in from reference TRBV5-1 and TRBJ1-1): KAGVTQTPRYLIKTRGQQVTLSCSPISGHRSVSWYQQTPGQGLQFLFEYFSETQRNKGNFPGRFSGRQFSNSRSEMNVSTLELGDSALYLCASSLEVGDVMNTEAFFGQGTRLTVV.

The rearrangement links TRBV12-5 to TRBJ1-1; D might be TRBD1 (6 bases). Germline-derived CDR1 and CDR2 are LGHNT and FRNRAP. This CDR3 has 14 residues. V lost 1 base to trimming and J lost 1 base, with 7 bases between them. DNA of the CDR3: TGTGCTAGTGGTTTGGGGGACACGAACACTGAAGCTTTCTTT. Amino acids: CASGLGDTNTEAFF.

V and J are TRBV7-2 and TRBJ1-2; tentative D call: TRBD1 (5 bases). The CDR3 runs 13 residues. Germline V CDR1 and CDR2: SGHTA, FQGNSA. Trimming removed 4 bases from V and 8 bases from J, with 14 bases in between. CDR3 amino acids: CASSSGVSQGYTF. Written as DNA, the CDR3 is TGTGCCAGCAGCTCGGGGGTTTCCCAGGGCTACACCTTC.

The rearrangement links TRBV6-5 to TRBJ1-2; D not certain. There are 14 residues in the CDR3. Trimming took off 4 bases at V and 4 bases at J, with 13 bases between the two ends. The V gene's germline CDR1 is MNHEY and CDR2 SVGAGI. As DNA, the CDR3 is TGTGCCAGCAGTTCCGGACCTTACACCTATGGCTACACCTTC. Its protein is CASSSGPYTYGYTF.

The gene calls are TRBV9 and TRBJ1-6; D gene ambiguous. CDR3 length: 15 residues. Germline V gene lookup returns CDR1 SGDLS and CDR2 YYNGEE. Trimming removed 0 bases from V and 5 bases from J, with 9 bases in between. CDR3 nucleotide sequence: TGTGCCAGCAGCGTAGGAGGAAACAATAATTCACCCCTCCACTTT. Encoded protein: CASSVGGNNNSPLHF.

The table lists this clone with a count of one. The V gene is TRBV24-1, the J gene TRBJ2-2; D gene uncertain. Germline CDR1 reads KGHDR; CDR2 reads SFDVKD. The CDR3 extends over 12 amino acids. V was clipped by 1 base and J by 8 bases, with 4 bases between them. Here the CDR3 reads CATSDFLGELFF. CDR3 nucleotides: TGTGCCACCAGTGATTTCCTAGGGGAGCTGTTTTTT.

The V call is TRBV2, the J call TRBJ2-1, with 7 nucleotides matching TRBD2. The germline gives CDR1 SNHLY, CDR2 FYNNEI. The V segment lost 3 bases and the J segment 4 bases; nucleotides outside the gene matches: 6. The CDR3 runs to 15 residues. CDR3 DNA: TGTGCCAGCAGTGACGCTAGCGGAGTGTACAATGAGCAGTTCTTC. Amino acids: CASSDASGVYNEQFF.

This chain links TRBV7-2 with TRBJ1-1, with a weak D call TRBD1 (5 bases). The germline V gene encodes CDR1 SGHTA and CDR2 FQGNSA. The CDR3 is 14 amino acids. V lost 5 bases, J lost 1 base, and 11 bases lay in between. The chain's CDR3 is CASSPGTTNTEAFF. DNA for the CDR3: TGTGCCAGCAGCCCGGGGACTACGAACACTGAAGCTTTCTTT. The whole variable domain, filled in from reference TRBV7-2 and TRBJ1-1, reads GAGVSQSPSNKVTEKGKDVELRCDPISGHTALYWYRQSLGQGLEFLIYFQGNSAPDKSGLPSDRFSAERTGGSVSTLTIQRTQQEDSAVYLCASSPGTTNTEAFFGQGTRLTVV.

This sequence joins TRBV29-1 and TRBJ1-1, with D unclear. With 4 bases removed from V and 0 bases from J, the gap between germline ends came to 12 bases. The CDR3 has 14 amino acids. Germline V gene sequence: CDR1 SQVTM, CDR2 ANQGSEA. For the CDR3, the DNA is TGCAGCGTTGTTTCCAGGCCACTGAACACTGAAGCTTTCTTT. It codes for CSVVSRPLNTEAFF.